Sequencing of this T cell receptor beta chain was carried out in a study of Tregs in tolerant kidney transplant recipients. As concerns this clone: What it recognizes is unknown.

Unmatched junction bases numbered 3, after V lost 3 bases and J lost 2 bases. The CDR3 consists of 14 residues. CDR1 and CDR2 from the germline V gene are SGDLS and YYNGEE. Unstimulated Tregs (CD4+CD25+CD127-) and CD4+CD25- non-Tregs were sorted from PBMCs. Repertoires were generated with immunoSEQ multiplex PCR, while TCRdb's copy carries only in-frame clones and drops some. The data contain hundreds of thousands of clones, more than 65% of them singletons. General observations from the study: Biological reproducibility was not directly addressed, but technical replication error appeared minimal.

The receptor's source is a human donor in good health. Material: CD4+ T cells from blood. This chain joins TRBV9 and TRBJ2-3; 7 bases align to TRBD2. The CDR3 protein is CASSARGDTDTQYF. CDR3 DNA sequence: TGTGCCAGCAGCGCCCGGGGGGACACAGATACGCAGTATTTT. The complete variable domain, with remaining parts taken from reference TRBV9 and TRBJ2-3, reads DSGVTQTPKHLITATGQRVTLRCSPRSGDLSVYWYQQSLDQGLQFLIQYYNGEERAKGNILERFSAQQFPDLHSELNLSSLELGDSALYFCASSARGDTDTQYFGPGTRLTVL.